This TCR beta chain was documented in a study of CD8+ T cells in alopecia areata listed by TCRdb under 2018. In terms of the full investigation: The treated patients took part in an open-label pilot trial in which moderate-to-severe alopecia areata was treated with oral tofacitinib at 5 to 10 mg twice daily. Tofacitinib was administered for 6 to 18 months, and 6 months of follow-up off drug were then conducted to assess delayed response and recurrence. In treated patients, disease severity was measured using the SALT score, which gives the percentage of scalp surface area affected. High-throughput TCRbeta sequencing was used to examine T cell clonal expansion in alopecia areata in both the C3H/HeJ mouse model and human patients. On the human side, TCRbeta sequencing was run on scalp tissue and on sorted CD4+ and CD8+ peripheral blood T cells from healthy controls and from alopecia areata patients with either patchy or totalis/universalis disease. Tofacitinib-treated patients had biopsies at baseline and at 4 and 24 weeks of treatment, with a later scalp biopsy in several patients. Scalp clonality was compared among normal scalp (n=4), patchy alopecia areata scalp (n=8), and alopecia totalis/universalis scalp (n=8). RNA came from the PAXgene miRNA kit for fixed scalp, the miRNeasy kit for PBMCs, and the RNeasy kit for mouse skin. immunoSEQ multiplex PCR using 35 Vbeta forward primers and 13 Jbeta reverse primers was used to amplify TCRbeta CDR3 regions.

The study at large found these results: Compared with mice, TCR sequences shared between patients were less clear, possibly partly because of HLA diversity across the patient population. Because the treated cohort was small and included a single nonresponder, larger studies are needed to assess links between baseline CD8+ expansion and response. With tofacitinib, both scalp clonality and the number of expanded CD8+ clones among the top 100 scalp clones went down significantly. Resident alphabeta T cells in normal human skin are also sequenced, complicating scalp TCR repertoire analysis, unlike mouse skin dominated by gammadelta T cells. Lesional scalp, especially in alopecia totalis/universalis, showed higher clonality and more expanded CD8+ clones than normal scalp, suggesting antigenic drive. Many expanded lesional clones were found to persist in scalp and blood during tofacitinib treatment, and relapse after treatment cessation may be partly explained by this persistence.

For CDR1 and CDR2, the germline V gene lists SGDLS and YYNGEE. Compared with germline, V lacks 0 bases and J lacks 3 bases; bases without a gene match: 7. From cysteine to phenylalanine, the CDR3 is 17 amino acids long. Only the CDR3 part of the read is kept: 51 bases, read in frame from the first base. Library construction relied on the immunoSEQ multiplex PCR assay. RNA was extracted from all samples and reverse transcribed into cDNA as template for TCR sequencing. First-strand cDNA was synthesized with SuperScript III using a 2:1 mix of oligo-dT and random hexamers. A synthetic immune receptor repertoire was used to gauge amplification bias, and whatever bias remained was removed computationally. Regarding the original processing steps: After raw reads were preprocessed to remove errors, the CDR3 was defined following IMGT conventions as running from the conserved cysteine to phenylalanine. To get clonality, Shannon entropy was normalized by log2 of the number of productive unique TCRs and the result was subtracted from 1. Whether each scalp clone was CD4 or CD8 was inferred by checking scalp TCRbeta sequences against the CD4 and CD8 repertoires from sorted blood. TCRdb retrieved this table from immuneACCESS and kept in-frame rearrangements only. Not all clones are present; in checked studies, unresolved V genes account for under half, and no reason is known for the remainder. For V, J and clone size, that table is used; D and trimming come from the DNA. Present in this sample are approximately 150,000 clones, 50% to 65% of which were seen just once. The biggest ten clones account for around 14% of the sample.

Reading the label with the study, this specimen's time point is: less than 30 weeks on oral tofacitinib. The treatment or condition label on this specimen signifies: oral pan-JAK inhibitor, 5-10 mg twice daily. Lesional scalp punch biopsies and peripheral blood were obtained from alopecia areata patients. PBMCs were separated by density centrifugation and stained for CD3, CD4 and CD8, after which CD4+ and CD8+ T cells were sorted on a FACSAria. As regards this clone: It lacks a known antigen. Per-nucleotide qualities are absent, and no much larger clonotype sits a single base away.

Sequencing was performed on CD4+ T cells sorted from blood, taken at week 24, from a patient treated with tofacitinib. The sequence was obtained from a human donor with alopecia areata. The chain is encoded by TRBV9 joined to TRBJ1-4, and TRBD1 matches 8 of the central bases. This receptor carries the CDR3 CASSVAGGDGANEKLFF. At the DNA level, the sequence is TGTGCCAGCAGCGTAGCAGGGGGCGACGGGGCTAATGAAAAACTGTTTTTT.